This T cell receptor beta chain was identified during a study of shared clonotypes between healthy human individuals. TCRdb keeps only in-frame clones here, not all; method: immunoSEQ multiplex PCR. In the table there are some 2,000,000 clones, 90% to 96% of which are singletons. The CDR3 totals 16 residues. Germline V gives CDR1 SGHNT, CDR2 YYREEE (reference sequence). Unmatched junction bases numbered 8, after V lost 2 bases and J lost 7 bases. Specimen: naive CD4+ T cells sorted from blood. Indicated subset: CD45RA+ positively selected. The rearrangement uses TRBV5-4 and TRBJ1-6, with TRBD1 identical over 8 bases. The clonotype originates from a man younger than 35 in good health. The CDR3 sequence: CASSFGQGKGNSPLHF. The DNA for the CDR3 is TGTGCCAGCAGCTTTGGACAGGGAAAGGGGAATTCACCCCTCCACTTT. Together with reference TRBV5-4 and TRBJ1-6, the CDR3 gives the full variable domain: ETGVTQSPTHLIKTRGQQVTLRCSSQSGHNTVSWYQQALGQGPQFIFQYYREEENGRGNFPPRFSGLQFPNYSSELNVNALELDDSALYLCASSFGQGKGNSPLHFGNGTRLTVT.